One sample yielded the 28 T cell receptor beta chains listed below, sequenced in a study of cytomegalovirus exposure and HLA in healthy donors. TCRdb's table, derived via immunoSEQ multiplex PCR, lists solely in-frame clones and lacks some. The sample yields roughly 330,000 clones, roughly 87% seen once. The sequencing sample was made of PBMCs. The source is a woman in her 30s in good health and CMV-seropositive.

This chain joins TRBV25-1 and TRBJ1-2; 10 nucleotides line up with TRBD1. The V segment lost 10 bases and the J segment 5 bases; nucleotides outside the gene matches: 7. CDR1 MGHDK and CDR2 SYGVNS come from the germline V gene. This CDR3 has 13 residues. CDR3 loop: CATRDRGIYGYTF. The CDR3 DNA is TGTGCCACCCGGGACAGGGGCATTTATGGCTACACCTTC.

The chain has TRBV5-4 and TRBJ1-2, with TRBD1 matching 8 bases. Germline CDR1 SGHNT, CDR2 YYREEE (reference sequence). J gave up 8 bases and V 6 bases, and 9 bases lay outside the gene matches. The CDR3 is 13 amino acids. The CDR3 DNA follows: TGTGCCAGCACCAAACAGGGGGGCTTAGGCTACACCTTC. Amino acids: CASTKQGGLGYTF.

The J gene is TRBJ2-3, the V gene TRBV10-3; 16 bases match TRBD2. CDR1 is ENHRY, CDR2 SYGVKD, per germline. The CDR3 covers 17 residues. V shed 4 bases and J 1 base; nucleotides not matched to a gene: 2. The CDR3 sequence is CAISGGTSGGGTDTQYF. Here the CDR3 DNA reads TGTGCCATCAGTGGCGGGACTAGCGGGGGGGGCACAGATACGCAGTATTTT.

The V and J genes are TRBV10-3 and TRBJ1-2; no reliable D call. V was shortened by 8 bases and J by 0 bases, with 13 bases between the two germline ends. The CDR3 extends over 14 amino acids. CDR1 is ENHRY, CDR2 SYGVKD, per germline. CDR3 residues: CAICDTTANYGYTF. DNA of the CDR3: TGTGCCATCTGCGACACCACAGCTAACTATGGCTACACCTTC.

The V and J genes are TRBV13 and TRBJ2-7, with TRBD2 as a possible D gene (6 bases). The CDR3 consists of 15 residues. Trimming stripped 4 bases from V and 4 bases from J, with 17 bases between. Germline V lookup: CDR1 PRHDT, CDR2 FYEKMQ (reference sequence). In DNA form, the CDR3 reads TGTGCCAGCAGCTCGCGGCAGGGACTTACGTACGAGCAGTACTTC. Translated, it gives CASSSRQGLTYEQYF.

The rearrangement uses TRBV5-1 and TRBJ2-5; 15 nucleotides match TRBD2. The junction had 6 bases not matched to a gene; V was cut back by 4 bases and J by 5 bases. The germline gives CDR1 SGHRS, CDR2 YFSETQ. The CDR3 is 16 residues long. The CDR3 is CASSPRTSGRVETQYF. The CDR3 coding sequence is TGCGCCAGCAGCCCCAGGACTAGCGGGAGGGTTGAGACCCAGTACTTC.

Here the CDR3 reads CSVDPQGAETQYF. In DNA form, the CDR3 reads TGCAGCGTTGATCCCCAGGGGGCGGAGACCCAGTACTTC. The J gene is TRBJ2-5, the V gene TRBV29-1, with 8 bases fitting TRBD1. The CDR3 extends over 13 amino acids. CDR1 SQVTM and CDR2 ANQGSEA come from the germline V gene. V shed 3 bases, J shed 5 bases, and the junction held 5 bases outside the gene matches.

The chain combines TRBV27 with TRBJ1-2, with D possibly matching TRBD1 (5 bases). With 0 bases removed from V and 3 bases from J, the gap between germline ends came to 14 bases. The CDR3 loop spans 16 amino acids. In germline, CDR1 is MNHEY, CDR2 SMNVEV (reference sequence). The CDR3: CASSLSGTISYYGYTF. The CDR3 DNA sequence: TGTGCCAGCAGTTTATCGGGGACGATCTCTTACTATGGCTACACCTTC.

The J gene is TRBJ1-4, the V gene TRBV28, with D hard to call. The CDR3 runs to 14 residues. The ends were cut back, 3 bases at V and 7 bases at J, with 12 bases in the middle. From germline, CDR1 is MDHEN and CDR2 SYDVKM. The CDR3 region has the DNA TGTGCCAGCAGTTTGGCTGGGTCGTCTGAAAAACTGTTTTTT. Translating it yields CASSLAGSSEKLFF.

The rearrangement uses TRBV30 and TRBJ2-2, with unresolved D. This CDR3 contains 13 residues. The germline CDR1 and CDR2 sequences are GTSNPN and SVGIG (reference sequence). The V end was cut by 6 bases, the J end by 6 bases, with 14 bases between. The CDR3 loop reads CACRGRKAGELFF. The CDR3 coding sequence is TGTGCCTGTCGCGGTAGAAAGGCCGGGGAGCTGTTTTTT.

The J gene is TRBJ1-2, the V gene TRBV27; TRBD1 agrees at 7 bases. Germline V gene lookup returns CDR1 MNHEY and CDR2 SMNVEV (reference sequence). The ends lost 3 bases at V and 3 bases at J; junction bases unmatched: 7. The CDR3 sequence is 15 residues long. The CDR3 here is CASSLYSGQDYGYTF. The CDR3 DNA follows: TGTGCCAGCAGTTTGTATTCCGGACAGGACTATGGCTACACCTTC.

The chain combines TRBV4-2 with TRBJ2-5; 7 bases map to TRBD1. This CDR3 region has 15 residues. V was pared by 3 bases and J by 1 base, with 5 bases of the junction left unmatched. Germline loops: CDR1 LGHNA, CDR2 YNFKEQ. In DNA, the CDR3 is TGTGCCAGCAGCCATAAGAGGGACAGCCAAGAGACCCAGTACTTC. The encoded protein is CASSHKRDSQETQYF.

The count of this clone is one. The chain couples TRBV19 to TRBJ2-7, with 9 bases that match TRBD1. The V segment lost 9 bases and the J segment 6 bases; nucleotides outside the gene matches: 6. Germline loops: CDR1 LNHDA, CDR2 SQIVND (reference sequence). The CDR3 totals 12 residues. CDR3 nucleotide sequence: TGTGCCAGCCGGGACAGGGCAGGCGAGCAGTACTTC. Protein product: CASRDRAGEQYF.

This clone was counted a few times. The V call is TRBV4-3, the J call TRBJ1-2, with TRBD1 matching 10 bases. V lost 1 base to trimming and J lost 4 bases; unmatched junction nucleotides: 6. The germline gives CDR1 LGHNA, CDR2 YSLEER. The CDR3 totals 16 residues. The CDR3 sequence is CASSQATGGAFYGYTF. The CDR3 nucleotides read TGCGCCAGCAGCCAAGCGACAGGGGGCGCCTTCTATGGCTACACCTTC.

There are a few counts of this clone. This rearrangement joins TRBV7-2 to TRBJ1-1; TRBD1 matches 12 bases. The CDR3 extends over 16 amino acids. With 4 bases clipped from V and 1 base from J, the junction kept 4 bases outside the gene matches. Germline assignment: CDR1 SGHTA and CDR2 FQGNSA. The CDR3 protein is CASSYGTGGWNTEAFF. In DNA, the CDR3 is TGTGCCAGCAGCTACGGGACAGGGGGCTGGAACACTGAAGCTTTCTTT.

The chain has TRBV9 and TRBJ1-3, with 10 bases lining up with TRBD1. Trimming cost V 3 bases and J 4 bases; bases outside gene matches: 4. The CDR3 is 15 residues long. Germline loops: CDR1 SGDLS, CDR2 YYNGEE. CDR3 residues: CASSAPGQGGNTIYF. Here the CDR3 DNA reads TGTGCCAGCAGCGCCCCGGGACAGGGGGGAAACACCATATATTTT.

The chain employs TRBV18 and TRBJ2-7; weak D call: TRBD1 (6 bases). CDR3 length: 15 amino acids. CDR1 is KGHSH and CDR2 is LQKENI in the germline V gene. Trimming took 3 bases from V and 2 from J, leaving 14 bases between them. Here the CDR3 DNA reads TGTGCCAGCTCACCGGCGACAGGTTCCACCTACGAGCAGTACTTC. This translates into CASSPATGSTYEQYF.

J is TRBJ2-3 and V is TRBV2; 8 bases fit TRBD1. J was trimmed by 5 bases and V by 7 bases; bases with no gene match: 5. CDR1 and CDR2 (germline): SNHLY, FYNNEI. The CDR3 has 13 residues. The CDR3 DNA follows: TGTGCCAGCAATCCAGGACAGGGAGATACGCAGTATTTT. Translation gives CASNPGQGDTQYF.

The sample holds one count of this clone. The chain employs TRBV5-1 and TRBJ1-1, with TRBD1 matching 7 bases. Losses at the gene ends were 3 bases for V and 4 bases for J; bases not matched to a gene: 3. Looked up from germline, CDR1 is SGHRS and CDR2 is YFSETQ. The CDR3 extends over 13 amino acids. The CDR3 here is CASSYGTATEAFF. CDR3 sequence (DNA): TGCGCCAGCAGCTACGGGACAGCCACTGAAGCTTTCTTT.

The rearrangement joins TRBV5-6 to TRBJ2-3; 7 bases map to TRBD1. V shed 5 bases, J shed 4 bases, and the junction held 7 bases outside the gene matches. This CDR3 spans 14 amino acids. Germline loops: CDR1 SGHDT, CDR2 YYEEEE. CDR3: CASREQGRPDTQYF. CDR3 DNA sequence: TGTGCCAGCAGAGAACAGGGGCGACCAGATACGCAGTATTTT.

The chain links TRBV6-5 to TRBJ2-3; 7 bases agree with TRBD2. From germline, CDR1 is MNHEY and CDR2 SVGAGI. The CDR3 loop spans 16 amino acids. The V and J ends lost 0 bases and 4 bases, in that order; junction bases with no gene match: 7. Here the CDR3 DNA reads TGTGCCAGCAGTTACTCACCAGCGGCGGGGGCAGATACGCAGTATTTT. It encodes CASSYSPAAGADTQYF.

The chain combines TRBV7-9 with TRBJ1-1, with a weak D call TRBD1 (5 bases). This CDR3 comprises 14 residues. Germline lookup yields CDR1 SEHNR and CDR2 FQNEAQ (reference sequence). Trimming left V 1 base short and J 1 base short, with 7 bases between. In nucleotides, the CDR3 is TGTGCCAGCAGCTTAGTTCAGGGGAACACTGAAGCTTTCTTT. The encoded protein is CASSLVQGNTEAFF.

This chain connects TRBV27 to TRBJ2-3; D is perhaps TRBD2 (6 bases). Germline CDR1 and CDR2: MNHEY and SMNVEV (reference sequence). The CDR3 contains 15 residues. Trimming took 5 bases from V and 4 from J, leaving 16 bases between them. DNA of the CDR3: TGTGCCAGCAGTAGAGTTCTGGACTACCCAGATACGCAGTATTTT. It specifies CASSRVLDYPDTQYF.

The CDR3 protein is CASSLGLRGTGELFF. The CDR3 DNA is TGTGCCAGCAGTTTGGGGTTAAGGGGGACCGGGGAGCTGTTTTTT. The genes are TRBV28 and TRBJ2-2; TRBD1 is a possible D gene (6 bases). The CDR3 has 15 residues. Trimming left V 3 bases short and J 5 bases short, with 13 bases between. Germline CDR1 reads MDHEN; CDR2 reads SYDVKM.

This chain uses TRBV28 with TRBJ1-3, with TRBD1 as a possible D gene (5 bases). V lost 7 bases, J lost 3 bases, and 16 bases lay in between. There are 15 residues in the CDR3. The germline CDR1 and CDR2 sequences are MDHEN and SYDVKM. CDR3 coding DNA: TGTGCCAGCACCCCGTGGGACGGCAATGGAAACACCATATATTTT. It yields the protein CASTPWDGNGNTIYF.

This sequence joins TRBV7-9 and TRBJ2-7; 8 nucleotides align to TRBD1. There are 16 residues in the CDR3. Unmatched junction bases numbered 14, after V lost 5 bases and J lost 5 bases. CDR1 SEHNR and CDR2 FQNEAQ come from the germline V gene (reference sequence). The DNA for the CDR3 is TGTGCCAGCAGCCCCCAATCAAGGACAGGGTCTGACGAGCAGTACTTC. Encoded protein: CASSPQSRTGSDEQYF.

J is TRBJ2-7 and V is TRBV30, with 7 bases that match TRBD1. V lost 3 bases and J lost 3; bases outside the gene matches: 14. Germline CDR1 reads GTSNPN; CDR2 reads SVGIG (reference sequence). The CDR3 runs to 16 residues. In nucleotides, the CDR3 is TGTGCCTGGAGGGCCAAAACAGGGGTAAGGCTCTACGAGCAGTACTTC. This gives the protein CAWRAKTGVRLYEQYF.

The rearrangement joins TRBV23-1 to TRBJ1-1, with D maybe TRBD1 (5 bases). TRBV23-1 is an ORF, and what it does is uncertain. Trimming took off 0 bases at V and 1 base at J, with 9 bases between the two ends. This CDR3 has 15 amino acids. CDR3 protein: CASSQSDKRNTEAFF. In nucleotides, the CDR3 is TGCGCCAGCAGTCAATCGGACAAAAGGAACACTGAAGCTTTCTTT.